The T cell receptor beta chain described here comes from a study of T cells of healthy individuals (dated by TCRdb to the late 2010s). For CDR1 and CDR2, the germline V gene lists SGHRS and YFSETQ. At the junction V is shortened by 0 bases and J by 10 bases, with 11 bases in between. Its CDR3 holds 13 amino acids, cysteine through phenylalanine. The CDR3 DNA has 39 bases and is translated from base 1. The library was generated by 5' RACE. Sequencing used an Illumina MiSeq. In TCRdb, the public reads were trimmed at Q25 with fastp and aligned with MiXCR, with productive beta chains retained. CDR3 protein duplicates are merged, each entry listing the most common genes and DNA. The sample has over 95,000 distinct CDR3 sequences on record, roughly 18% of them singletons. In total, the top ten clones hold roughly 6.2% of the sample. Of note for this clonotype: Its antigen specificity is not known. Per-base qualities were not stored, and no clone one base away is much larger.

The rearrangement combines TRBV5-1 with TRBJ2-1; TRBD1 is a weak D gene call, 5 bases matching. The sequence came from a human donor in good health. The DNA sequence is given as TGCGCCAGCAGCTTGGCCTTCTCAGGGGAGCAGTTCTTC. Translated, it reads CASSLAFSGEQFF.